The source of this T cell receptor (beta chain) is a study of OX40 agonist ivuxolimab in advanced cancers. The wider study: Dose-escalation patients suffered from hepatocellular carcinoma, melanoma, renal cell or head and neck cancer. A male proportion of 70% to 90% was recorded, with mean age approximately 56 years and range about 20 to 85.

The data were produced by immunoSEQ multiplex PCR, yet TCRdb's version contains in-frame clones alone and is incomplete. The data show 50,000 or so clones, 88% seen once. Study conclusions and caveats: Relatively little clonal expansion, among the lowest observed, appeared in partial responders at 0.1-3.0 mg/kg. A proportion of nonresponders additionally exhibited low normalized T-cell clonal expansion.

Concerning this clone itself: The antigen remains unidentified.

The CDR3 runs 15 residues. With 1 base removed from V and 5 bases from J, the gap between germline ends came to 14 bases. Germline lookup yields CDR1 KGHSH and CDR2 LQKENI. This rearrangement joins TRBV18 to TRBJ1-1; D not resolved. This TCR was recovered from an adult with an advanced solid tumor such as melanoma, head and neck, liver or kidney cancer. Sequenced material: CD4+ or CD8+ T cells sorted from blood, taken in a trial of the OX40 agonist ivuxolimab. DNA of the CDR3: TGTGCCAGCTCACCACAGGAACTTGGGGAGACTGAAGCTTTCTTT. Translating gives CASSPQELGETEAFF.